The T cell receptor (beta chain) described here comes from a study of Graves' ophthalmopathy and Graves' hyperthyroidism. Across the study: Hyperthyroidism counted as stable given no ophthalmopathy within 18 months of follow-up. Whole-study findings and limits: Ophthalmopathy progression prediction by the model yielded a sensitivity of around 68% and a specificity of approximately 72%.

Amplification from RNA transcripts yielded the TCR beta CDR3 regions. Second-round multiplex PCR came after first-round RT-PCR with HTBI primers. TCRdb redid the calling of the multiplex PCR reads with MiXCR, one entry per CDR3 protein. The sample consists of around 1,200,000 distinct CDR3 sequences, 36% of them appearing once. Points on this clonotype: The antigen remains unidentified.

Diagnostic conclusions were grounded in clinical symptoms, serum thyroxine, TRAb, thyroid ultrasound and orbital computed tomography. Sequenced material: peripheral blood or thyroid tissue (not recorded which). The clonotype was recovered from an adult man with Graves' hyperthyroidism.

DNA for the CDR3: TGTGCCAGCAGCTTAGAAGCCGGACAGACCTACGAGCAGTACTTC. The encoded protein is CASSLEAGQTYEQYF. The chain combines TRBV11-2 with TRBJ2-7; weak D call: TRBD1 (6 bases). CDR1 SGHAT and CDR2 FQNNGV come from the germline V gene. V lost 0 bases, J lost 2 bases, and 11 bases lay in between. There are 15 residues in the CDR3.